The next 19 T cell receptor beta chains were all read from a single sample in a study of identifying expanded T cells in peripheral blood. Using immunoSEQ multiplex PCR, the repertoire was profiled, and TCRdb retains in-frame clones only, with some absent. The sample records 85,000 to 95,000 clones, approximately 91% being singletons. The sequencing sample was made of blood. The receptors originated from a person aged 18-70 years in good health.

The rearrangement joins TRBV29-1 to TRBJ1-3; 8 bases are shared with TRBD1. This CDR3 comprises 13 residues. CDR1 is SQVTM and CDR2 is ANQGSEA in the germline V gene. The V segment lost 6 bases and the J segment 3 bases; nucleotides outside the gene matches: 4. The DNA of the CDR3 is TGCAGCGTGTCAACAGGGGGTGGAAACACCATATATTTT. Translating it yields CSVSTGGGNTIYF.

The V call is TRBV6-1, the J call TRBJ2-7; TRBD1 matches at 7 bases. V gave up 11 bases and J gave up 5 bases; unmatched junction bases: 12. Germline CDR1 and CDR2: MNHNS and SASEGT. This CDR3 has 13 amino acids. CDR3 DNA sequence: TGTGCCGGTGAGACGACAGGGATAGACGAGCAGTACTTC. Translated: CAGETTGIDEQYF.

The chain combines TRBV6-1 with TRBJ2-4, with TRBD2 matching 10 bases. The CDR3 sequence is 14 residues long. Germline trimming cut 6 bases from V and 8 bases from J; bases unmatched to any gene: 7. Germline V gene data show CDR1 as MNHNS and CDR2 as SASEGT. The CDR3 loop reads CASRESGGADIQYF. The DNA for the CDR3 is TGTGCCAGCAGGGAAAGCGGGGGGGCGGACATTCAGTACTTC.

The V and J genes are TRBV30 and TRBJ2-5, with D perhaps matching TRBD1 (6 bases). This CDR3 is 12 amino acids long. V dropped 4 bases and J dropped 5 bases, with 11 bases sitting between them. CDR1 is GTSNPN and CDR2 is SVGIG in the germline V gene (reference sequence). CDR3 nucleotides: TGTGCCTGGACTCCTACAGGGGAGACCCAGTACTTC. As protein: CAWTPTGETQYF.

The V gene is TRBV6-4, the J gene TRBJ2-2; D gene uncertain. V was clipped by 6 bases and J by 4 bases, with 15 bases between them. The CDR3 has 15 residues. CDR1 MRHNA and CDR2 SNTAGT come from the germline V gene. The CDR3 reads CASRALSGSTGELFF. The CDR3 region has the DNA TGTGCCAGCAGAGCCCTGTCCGGTAGCACCGGGGAGCTGTTTTTT.

The chain's CDR3 is CASSPDLADPGELFF. In DNA form, the CDR3 reads TGTGCCAGCAGCCCGGATCTAGCGGATCCCGGGGAGCTGTTTTTT. The V call is TRBV5-4, the J call TRBJ2-2; TRBD2 agrees at 7 bases. In germline, CDR1 is SGHNT, CDR2 YYREEE (reference sequence). V dropped 4 bases and J dropped 6; count of bases not matched to a gene: 9. The CDR3 contains 15 residues.

V usage is TRBV5-3 and J usage is TRBJ2-5; 8 bases line up with TRBD2. TRBV5-3 is flagged as an ORF with uncertain function. The junction had 0 bases not matched to a gene; V was cut back by 3 bases and J by 2 bases. This CDR3 comprises 13 residues. CDR3 region: CARSCGGQETQYF. CDR3 nucleotide sequence: TGTGCCAGAAGCTGCGGGGGGCAAGAGACCCAGTACTTC.

CDR3 nucleotide sequence: TGCGCCAGCAGTGAGTCGACGGCAGGGGGCACAGATACGCAGTATTTT. Its translation is CASSESTAGGTDTQYF. V is TRBV10-1 and J is TRBJ2-3; D might be TRBD1 (6 bases). This CDR3 has 16 amino acids. Germline V gene lookup returns CDR1 WNHNN and CDR2 SYGVQD (reference sequence). V gave up 0 bases and J gave up 1 base, with 11 bases separating them.

In its sample, this clone was seen once. The rearrangement uses TRBV19 and TRBJ1-2; the D is unclear. The CDR3 contains 12 residues. V was clipped by 5 bases and J by 7 bases, with 11 bases between them. The V gene's germline CDR1 is LNHDA and CDR2 SQIVND (reference sequence). The DNA of the CDR3 is TGTGCCAGTAGTGGGGAGATGGGTGGCTACACCTTC. As protein: CASSGEMGGYTF. The variable domain in full, with the rest retrieved from reference TRBV19 and TRBJ1-2, is DGGITQSPKYLFRKEGQNVTLSCEQNLNHDAMYWYRQDPGQGLRLIYYSQIVNDFQKGDIAEGYSVSREKKESFPLTVTSAQKNPTAFYLCASSGEMGGYTFGSGTRLTVV.

The chain combines TRBV15 with TRBJ1-5; the D is unclear. The CDR3 totals 14 residues. Germline loops: CDR1 LNHNV, CDR2 YYDKDF (reference sequence). The V gene lost 5 bases and the J gene lost 3 bases, with 11 bases spanning the gap. CDR3 amino acids: CATSPLDANQPQHF. The CDR3 DNA reads as TGTGCCACCAGCCCGTTGGACGCCAATCAGCCCCAGCATTTT.

This clone showed up just once. The chain joins TRBV15 to TRBJ1-4, with a tentative D call TRBD1 (5 bases). V gave up 1 base and J gave up 8 bases, with 14 bases separating them. The length of the CDR3 is 15 residues. Germline CDR1 is LNHNV and CDR2 is YYDKDF (reference sequence). In nucleotides, the CDR3 is TGTGCCACCAGCAGAGCCGGGACCTCTTGGGAAAAACTGTTTTTT. Its translation is CATSRAGTSWEKLFF.

Here the CDR3 reads CASSYASGGMYEKLFF. The CDR3 coding sequence is TGTGCCAGCAGTTACGCTAGCGGTGGGATGTACGAAAAACTGTTTTTT. This sequence joins TRBV6-5 and TRBJ1-4; the D is unclear. Trimming left V 2 bases short and J 8 bases short, with 18 bases between. Germline V lookup: CDR1 MNHEY, CDR2 SVGAGI. The CDR3 runs 16 residues.

The chain combines TRBV14 with TRBJ2-7; maybe TRBD2 (6 bases). The CDR3 is 16 amino acids. The V gene's germline CDR1 is SGHDN and CDR2 FVKESK. Deletions cut 1 base from V and 3 bases from J, with 16 bases between. CDR3 bases: TGTGCCAGCAGCCAAGCGGGAGCCCCTCTTTTCTACGAGCAGTACTTC. Encoded protein: CASSQAGAPLFYEQYF.

V and J are TRBV28 and TRBJ2-2, with unresolved D. From germline, CDR1 is MDHEN and CDR2 SYDVKM. This CDR3 is built from 13 residues. Trimming removed 6 bases at V and 6 bases at J, with 11 bases between. CDR3: CASSHVGSGELFF. CDR3 bases: TGTGCCAGCAGCCATGTAGGGTCCGGGGAGCTGTTTTTT.

V gene TRBV11-3 combines with J gene TRBJ2-7; D ambiguous. The CDR3 covers 13 residues. V shed 1 base and J shed 7 bases, with 11 bases lying between them. Germline loops: CDR1 SGHNT, CDR2 YENEEA. The CDR3: CASSLGPSREQYF. The CDR3 DNA reads TGTGCCAGCAGCTTAGGCCCCTCGAGGGAGCAGTACTTC. Based on the CDR3 plus reference TRBV11-3 and TRBJ2-7, the full variable domain is EAGVVQSPRYKIIEKKQPVAFWCNPISGHNTLYWYLQNLGQGPELLIRYENEEAVDDSQLPKDRFSAERLKGVDSTLKIQPAELGDSAVYLCASSLGPSREQYFGPGTRLTVT.

The chain uses TRBV14 and TRBJ2-2; D not resolved. V was trimmed by 1 base and J by 5 bases, leaving 8 bases between them. The CDR3 consists of 14 residues. From germline, CDR1 is SGHDN and CDR2 FVKESK. The CDR3 here is CASSQVGLTGELFF. Written as DNA, the CDR3 is TGTGCCAGCAGCCAAGTCGGCCTTACCGGGGAGCTGTTTTTT.

The genes are TRBV7-7 and TRBJ2-3, with 9 bases identical to TRBD1. Losses at the gene ends were 4 bases for V and 0 bases for J; bases not matched to a gene: 2. Germline V gene data show CDR1 as SSHAT and CDR2 as FNYEAQ (reference sequence). CDR3 length equals 15 residues. This chain's CDR3 is CASSSGQGSTDTQYF. CDR3 DNA: TGTGCCAGCAGCTCCGGACAGGGGAGCACAGATACGCAGTATTTT.

V gene TRBV18 combines with J gene TRBJ2-5; no firm D call. CDR1 KGHSH and CDR2 LQKENI come from the germline V gene. There are 13 residues in the CDR3. Trimming left V 0 bases short and J 3 bases short, with 5 bases between. The CDR3 loop is CASSPPMKETQYF. The DNA for the CDR3 is TGTGCCAGCTCACCACCGATGAAAGAGACCCAGTACTTC.

The rearrangement links TRBV4-1 to TRBJ1-6; 7 bases are a match to TRBD1. Trimming took 4 bases from V and 10 from J; bases not matched to a gene: 10. CDR3 length: 15 amino acids. Germline CDR1 and CDR2: MGHRA and YSYEKL. This CDR3 is CASSRISGTDSPLHF. CDR3 DNA: TGCGCCAGCAGCCGAATATCCGGGACAGACTCACCCCTCCACTTT.